The 32 T cell receptor beta chains below were found in one sample sequenced in a study of T cells in Graves' hyperthyroidism and ophthalmopathy. Amplification of TCR beta CDR3 regions used RNA as the template. During a first-round RT-PCR of the TCR CDR3, the HTBI primer set was used. TCRdb re-called the multiplex PCR reads through MiXCR, storing one row per CDR3 protein. The repertoire holds hundreds of thousands of distinct CDR3 sequences, with about 15% as singletons. What was sequenced was blood. These receptors originate from a woman between 18 and 30 years old with Graves' hyperthyroidism.

This clonotype has just a few counts. The CDR3 is CATAASKGVYNEQFF. In DNA, the CDR3 is TGTGCCACTGCGGCTAGCAAAGGAGTCTACAATGAGCAGTTCTTC. The gene calls are TRBV19 and TRBJ2-1; a possible D gene is TRBD2 (5 bases). Germline CDR1 reads LNHDA; CDR2 reads SQIVND (reference sequence). The CDR3 spans 15 residues. V was clipped by 10 bases and J by 3 bases, with 19 bases between them.

This clonotype was seen at least ten times. J is TRBJ2-5 and V is TRBV2, with 10 bases that match TRBD2. Trimming took 3 bases from V and 5 from J; bases not matched to a gene: 15. The V gene's germline CDR1 is SNHLY and CDR2 FYNNEI. The CDR3 totals 18 residues. The CDR3 coding sequence is TGTGCCAGCAGTGACTATAAGTTGTCTAGCGGGGGATTGGAGACCCAGTACTTC. Encoded protein: CASSDYKLSSGGLETQYF.

This clonotype was seen many times. The chain combines TRBV28 with TRBJ2-1; 10 bases are shared with TRBD1. V was clipped by 1 base and J by 7 bases; unmatched bases: 10. This CDR3 has 17 residues. Per germline, CDR1 MDHEN and CDR2 SYDVKM. The CDR3 nucleotides are TGTGCCAGCAGTTTATCCTCTGGTGGGACAGGGGTGAATGAGCAGTTCTTC. Translated, it gives CASSLSSGGTGVNEQFF.

This clonotype was detected ten times or more. The chain employs TRBV18 and TRBJ2-5; D is undetermined. Germline-derived CDR1 and CDR2 are KGHSH and LQKENI. V was trimmed by 1 base and J by 1 base, leaving 4 bases between them. CDR3 size: 13 residues. The CDR3 loop reads CASSPLGQETQYF. DNA for the CDR3: TGTGCCAGCTCACCACTAGGCCAAGAGACCCAGTACTTC.

This sequence joins TRBV5-5 and TRBJ1-2, with D hard to call. This CDR3 comprises 16 residues. V was trimmed by 3 bases and J by 2 bases, leaving 17 bases between them. Germline CDR1 and CDR2: SGHKS and YYEKEE (reference sequence). CDR3 coding DNA: TGTGCCAGCAGCTCCGGCGGGAGGGCGAAAAACTATGGCTACACCTTC. This translates into CASSSGGRAKNYGYTF.

In this sample, this clonotype turned up many times. CDR3 residues: CSARGLREFEQYF. Written as DNA, the CDR3 is TGCAGTGCTAGAGGTTTGCGGGAGTTCGAGCAGTACTTC. This chain links TRBV20-1 with TRBJ2-7, with 7 bases aligning to TRBD2. In germline, CDR1 is DFQATT, CDR2 SNEGSKA (reference sequence). The CDR3 has 13 amino acids. With 1 base clipped from V and 6 bases from J, the junction kept 6 bases outside the gene matches.

The sample holds many counts of this clonotype. The rearrangement links TRBV3-1 to TRBJ1-6; D is unresolved. Germline values: CDR1 LGHDT, CDR2 YNNKEL (reference sequence). Trimming shortened V by 1 base and J by 12 bases, and 4 bases separated the two germline ends. CDR3 length: 11 amino acids. CDR3 sequence: CASSQGGPLHF. The CDR3 DNA reads TGTGCCAGCAGCCAAGGAGGACCCCTCCACTTT.

The CDR3 loop reads CASISFTTEAFF. The CDR3 region has the DNA TGTGCCAGTATATCGTTTACCACTGAAGCTTTCTTT. This chain links TRBV19 with TRBJ1-1; D gene unclear. The germline gives CDR1 LNHDA, CDR2 SQIVND (reference sequence). CDR3 length: 12 residues. The V end lost 7 bases, the J end lost 4 bases, and 10 bases lay between the germline ends.

In this sample, this clonotype turned up many times. The chain links TRBV5-8 to TRBJ2-3; weak D call: TRBD2 (6 bases). CDR1 SGHTS and CDR2 YDEGEE come from the germline V gene. V lost 0 bases, J lost 7 bases, and 12 bases lay in between. The CDR3 has 14 amino acids. The CDR3 region is CASSLVTGVNTQYF. The DNA of the CDR3 is TGTGCCAGCAGCTTGGTAACGGGGGTCAATACGCAGTATTTT. The full variable domain, in which reference TRBV5-8 and TRBJ2-3 provide the parts outside the CDR3, is EAGVTQSPTHLIKTRGQQATLRCSPISGHTSVYWYQQALGLGLQFLLWYDEGEERNRGNFPPRFSGRQFPNYSSELNVNALELEDSALYLCASSLVTGVNTQYFGPGTRLTVL.

The rearrangement links TRBV6-5 to TRBJ1-1; D call uncertain. The CDR3 totals 17 residues. Germline V gives CDR1 MNHEY, CDR2 SVGAGI. V lost 4 bases and J lost 0, with 18 bases in between. The CDR3 DNA sequence: TGTGCCAGCAGTTCCCTTCGGGGTAGTGGTATGAACACTGAAGCTTTCTTT. Translation: CASSSLRGSGMNTEAFF.

There are many counts of this clonotype. The chain links TRBV20-1 to TRBJ2-1; 8 bases are a match to TRBD1. V shed 5 bases and J 5 bases; nucleotides not matched to a gene: 8. The germline gives CDR1 DFQATT, CDR2 SNEGSKA (reference sequence). The CDR3 runs to 14 residues. CDR3 nucleotide sequence: TGCAGTGCTGTCGCCGGGACAGGCGACAATGAGCAGTTCTTC. It translates to CSAVAGTGDNEQFF.

There are a few counts of this clonotype. The genes are TRBV14 and TRBJ2-2; D is perhaps TRBD2 (6 bases). V shed 0 bases and J shed 4 bases, with 12 bases lying between them. The CDR3 spans 16 residues. Per germline, CDR1 SGHDN and CDR2 FVKESK. This chain's CDR3 is CASSQDGGTSTGELFF. In nucleotides, the CDR3 is TGTGCCAGCAGCCAAGATGGCGGGACCAGCACCGGGGAGCTGTTTTTT.

Many counts were recorded for this clonotype. This chain joins TRBV12-3 or TRBV12-4 and TRBJ2-7; tentative D call: TRBD2 (6 bases). V shed 6 bases and J shed 4 bases, with 16 bases lying between them. The CDR3 length is 14 residues. In nucleotides, the CDR3 is TGTGCCAGCAGCCTCCGGGAGACTCCTTACGAGCAGTACTTC. It is translated as CASSLRETPYEQYF.

This clonotype appeared many times. The rearrangement joins TRBV7-3 to TRBJ1-1; unclear D gene. The CDR3 runs 13 residues. V was trimmed by 1 base and J by 3 bases, leaving 6 bases between them. In germline, CDR1 is SGHTA, CDR2 FQGTGA. The CDR3 region has the DNA TGTGCCAGCAGCTTAAACGAGTACACTGAAGCTTTCTTT. This encodes CASSLNEYTEAFF.

This clonotype was counted between two and nine times. The rearrangement links TRBV11-2 to TRBJ2-1, with 9 bases that match TRBD2. Trimming took 2 bases from V and 8 from J; bases not matched to a gene: 7. From germline, CDR1 is SGHAT and CDR2 FQNNGV. This CDR3 contains 15 residues. The CDR3 sequence: CASSLISGSLDEQFF. CDR3 bases: TGTGCCAGCAGCTTAATTAGCGGGAGTCTGGATGAGCAGTTCTTC.

This clonotype was picked up many times. The chain carries TRBV2 and TRBJ1-6; D is unclear. The CDR3 is 16 amino acids. V lost 6 bases to trimming and J lost 6 bases, with 18 bases between them. Germline CDR1 reads SNHLY; CDR2 reads FYNNEI. CDR3 loop: CASSPGGGVPNSPLHF. CDR3 coding DNA: TGTGCCAGCAGCCCGGGAGGAGGAGTACCTAATTCACCCCTCCACTTT.

A single count supports this clonotype. At one end, the junction sequence differs from germline, possibly due to a read error. The rearrangement joins TRBV10-3 to TRBJ2-2; either TRBD1 or TRBD2 may fit D (7 bases each). Germline CDR1 reads ENHRY; CDR2 reads SYGVKD. The CDR3 consists of 17 residues. The CDR3 spells CTISPRSTGRATGELFF. CDR3 in DNA: TGTACCATCAGTCCCCGTTCGACAGGGAGGGCCACCGGGGAGCTGTTTTTT.

This clonotype was seen repeatedly, ten times or more. The V and J genes are TRBV15 and TRBJ2-5, with D perhaps TRBD1 or TRBD2 (5 bases each). The CDR3 totals 19 residues. CDR1 and CDR2 (germline): LNHNV, YYDKDF (reference sequence). V was clipped by 5 bases and J by 2 bases, with 27 bases between them. This CDR3 reads CATSGRAPGTKPLQETQYF. Written as DNA, the CDR3 is TGTGCCACCAGCGGCAGGGCGCCCGGGACCAAACCTCTTCAAGAGACCCAGTACTTC.

The V call is TRBV6-4, the J call TRBJ2-3; 14 positions agree with TRBD2. This CDR3 has 16 residues. V trimming: 4 bases; J trimming: 3 bases; junction bases outside the gene matches: 3. Germline V gene data show CDR1 as MRHNA and CDR2 as SNTAGT. The CDR3 bases are TGTGCCAGCAGTGGACTAGCGGGGGGGCGGACAGATACGCAGTATTTT. Its translation: CASSGLAGGRTDTQYF.

The chain carries TRBV25-1 and TRBJ2-7, with 7 nucleotides matching TRBD1. Losses at the gene ends were 8 bases for V and 6 bases for J; bases not matched to a gene: 22. Germline-derived CDR1 and CDR2 are MGHDK and SYGVNS. The CDR3 is 17 residues long. CDR3 coding DNA: TGTGCCAGCTCTTCTGGCCTAACAGGGGCGAGGGGGTCCGAGCAGTACTTC. Its translation is CASSSGLTGARGSEQYF.

The chain carries TRBV6-1 and TRBJ1-1; D remains unclear. CDR1 and CDR2 (germline): MNHNS, SASEGT. V was pared by 7 bases and J by 4 bases, with 13 bases between. The CDR3 loop spans 13 amino acids. CDR3 nucleotides: TGTGCCAGCACCCAGGCGGGGTTCACTGAAGCTTTCTTT. It codes for CASTQAGFTEAFF.

This clonotype was seen ten or more times. The J gene is TRBJ1-1, the V gene TRBV5-1; D unclear. The germline V gene has CDR1 SGHRS and CDR2 YFSETQ. V lost 4 bases, J lost 5 bases, and 9 bases lay in between. CDR3 length equals 12 residues. This CDR3 is CASSEPKTEAFF. CDR3 in DNA: TGCGCCAGCAGCGAACCAAAGACTGAAGCTTTCTTT.

This clonotype was seen many times. This chain links TRBV5-8 with TRBJ2-3; D is uncertain. Trimming stripped 2 bases from V and 3 bases from J, with 13 bases between. Germline CDR1 is SGHTS and CDR2 is YDEGEE. The CDR3 runs 15 residues. This CDR3 is CASSLVSRQTDTQYF. DNA of the CDR3: TGTGCCAGCAGCTTAGTTTCGCGGCAAACAGATACGCAGTATTTT. The whole variable domain, filled in from reference TRBV5-8 and TRBJ2-3, reads EAGVTQSPTHLIKTRGQQATLRCSPISGHTSVYWYQQALGLGLQFLLWYDEGEERNRGNFPPRFSGRQFPNYSSELNVNALELEDSALYLCASSLVSRQTDTQYFGPGTRLTVL.

This clonotype was seen at least ten times. The rearrangement links TRBV20-1 to TRBJ2-7, with TRBD2 matching 9 bases. Germline V lookup: CDR1 DFQATT, CDR2 SNEGSKA (reference sequence). The CDR3 totals 14 residues. Trimming took 5 bases from V and 3 from J; bases not matched to a gene: 8. CDR3 protein: CSAVGGSGSYEQYF. CDR3 coding DNA: TGCAGTGCTGTGGGGGGTAGCGGGAGCTACGAGCAGTACTTC.

The rearrangement links TRBV2 to TRBJ2-2, with D possibly being TRBD2 (6 bases). The germline gives CDR1 SNHLY, CDR2 FYNNEI. V was trimmed by 4 bases and J by 3 bases, leaving 12 bases between them. CDR3 length: 15 amino acids. The CDR3 DNA is TGTGCCAGCAGTGTTTTAGCGGCCCACACCGGGGAGCTGTTTTTT. It specifies CASSVLAAHTGELFF.

This clonotype was seen a few times. This chain links TRBV29-1 with TRBJ2-1; 7 bases are shared with TRBD1. V trimming: 7 bases; J trimming: 4 bases; junction bases outside the gene matches: 4. CDR3 length: 12 amino acids. CDR1 and CDR2 (germline): SQVTM, ANQGSEA. The CDR3 DNA follows: TGCAGCGCGGGACAGTCATACAATGAGCAGTTCTTC. The encoded protein is CSAGQSYNEQFF.

The V and J genes are TRBV7-9 and TRBJ2-5; 14 positions agree with TRBD2. Germline V gene sequence: CDR1 SEHNR, CDR2 FQNEAQ (reference sequence). Trimming at V came to 8 bases and at J to 1 base, leaving 0 bases not matched to a gene. The CDR3 is 14 amino acids. CDR3 coding DNA: TGTGCCAGCGGACTAGCGGGGGGCCAAGAGACCCAGTACTTC. Translation: CASGLAGGQETQYF.

This clonotype was found many times. The V and J genes are TRBV5-1 and TRBJ2-1; TRBD1 matches at 7 bases. Per the germline V gene, CDR1 is SGHRS and CDR2 is YFSETQ. This CDR3 has 16 amino acids. V lost 4 bases and J lost 6; bases outside the gene matches: 13. This CDR3 reads CASSGPRGSHSNEQFF. CDR3 DNA: TGCGCCAGCAGCGGCCCCAGGGGGAGCCACAGCAATGAGCAGTTCTTC. Full variable domain (missing parts from reference TRBV5-1 and TRBJ2-1): KAGVTQTPRYLIKTRGQQVTLSCSPISGHRSVSWYQQTPGQGLQFLFEYFSETQRNKGNFPGRFSGRQFSNSRSEMNVSTLELGDSALYLCASSGPRGSHSNEQFFGPGTRLTVL.

The CDR3 spells CASRKGYNEQFF. CDR3 sequence (DNA): TGTGCCAGCAGGAAAGGCTACAATGAGCAGTTCTTC. This rearrangement joins TRBV27 to TRBJ2-1; no firm D call. V was shortened by 6 bases and J by 3 bases, with 6 bases between the two germline ends. The CDR3 length is 12 residues. Germline CDR1 and CDR2: MNHEY and SMNVEV (reference sequence).

This clonotype has ten or more counts. The V and J genes are TRBV3-1 and TRBJ2-7, with 7 bases fitting TRBD1. Germline loops: CDR1 LGHDT, CDR2 YNNKEL (reference sequence). The length of the CDR3 is 16 residues. Trimming cost V 2 bases and J 2 bases; bases outside gene matches: 9. The CDR3 sequence: CASSQPGTAETYEQYF. The CDR3 nucleotides read TGTGCCAGCAGCCAACCCGGGACAGCCGAAACCTACGAGCAGTACTTC.

This clonotype was detected ten times or more. CDR3: CASSKTGRENTEAFF. CDR3 nucleotides: TGTGCCAGCAGTAAAACAGGGAGGGAGAACACTGAAGCTTTCTTT. V gene TRBV6-4 combines with J gene TRBJ1-1, with a possible D match to TRBD1 (6 bases). Deletions cut 5 bases from V and 1 base from J, with 14 bases between. Per the germline V gene, CDR1 is MRHNA and CDR2 is SNTAGT. The CDR3 runs to 15 residues.

The table lists this clonotype with many counts. This chain uses TRBV18 with TRBJ1-2; D is undetermined. V lost 2 bases, J lost 1 base, and 11 bases lay in between. Germline values: CDR1 KGHSH, CDR2 LQKENI. The CDR3 consists of 15 residues. The CDR3 region is CASSPSLKSNYGYTF. The DNA for the CDR3 is TGTGCCAGCTCACCAAGTCTCAAGAGTAACTATGGCTACACCTTC.